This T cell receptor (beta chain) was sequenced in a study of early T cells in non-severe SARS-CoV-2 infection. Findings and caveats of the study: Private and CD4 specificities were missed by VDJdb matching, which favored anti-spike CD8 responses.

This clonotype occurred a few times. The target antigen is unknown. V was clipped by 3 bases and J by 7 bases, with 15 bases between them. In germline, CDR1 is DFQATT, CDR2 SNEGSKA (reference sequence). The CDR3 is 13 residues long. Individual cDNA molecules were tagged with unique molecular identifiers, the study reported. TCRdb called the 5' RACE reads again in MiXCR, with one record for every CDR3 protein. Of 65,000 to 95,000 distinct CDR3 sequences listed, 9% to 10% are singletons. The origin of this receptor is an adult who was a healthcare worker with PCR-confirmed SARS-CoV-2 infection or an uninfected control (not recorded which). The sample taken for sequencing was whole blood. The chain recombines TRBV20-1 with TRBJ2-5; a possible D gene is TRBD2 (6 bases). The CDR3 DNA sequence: TGCAGTGCTAGTAGCGGACAAGGCGGGACCCAGTACTTC. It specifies CSASSGQGGTQYF.